This T cell receptor beta chain originates from a study of T cell responses to AZD1222 COVID-19 vaccine. Notes on the study in general: Just five or six AZD1222 recipients tested seropositive at baseline. Donors were chiefly white British, with a greater number of females, and clonal diversity was perhaps underestimated. After two AZD1222 doses, spike-specific TCR breadth and depth rose versus day 0.

Produced via immunoSEQ multiplex PCR; TCRdb's table is partial and in-frame only. Altogether 100,000 to 120,000 clones are present, roughly 90% being singletons, with the ten largest covering about 7.8%. Note on this clone: Its antigen is not identified.

This CDR3 is built from 14 residues. Trimming cost V 2 bases and J 4 bases; bases outside gene matches: 3. The germline V gene has CDR1 LGHDT and CDR2 YNNKEL (reference sequence). This chain joins TRBV3-1 (or the pseudogene TRBV3-2) and TRBJ2-5, with 8 nucleotides matching TRBD2. This receptor was taken from an adult in good health. This material consisted of peripheral blood, taken on day 0 of AZD1222 vaccination. The CDR3 nucleotides read TGTGCCAGCAGCCAACGGGGGGGTTTAGAGACCCAGTACTTC. Translation: CASSQRGGLETQYF.